The 22 T cell receptor beta chains below were found in one sample sequenced in a study of regulatory T cells in long-lasting Graves disease. To make TCR beta libraries, researchers used iRepertoire HTBI primers and Arm-PCR of CDR3 regions. TCRdb fed the multiplex PCR reads into MiXCR, producing one record per CDR3 protein. The repertoire holds around 400,000 distinct CDR3 sequences, with around 23% as singletons. The sample's time point: persistent/refractory GD, antithyroid drugs over 5 years with positive TRAb. PBMCs were the source of the RNA used for TCR sequencing. The specimen was peripheral blood mononuclear cells (PBMCs), collected when the disease was refractory, from a patient treated with antithyroid drugs. The source of these receptors is a woman aged 40 to 50 with Graves disease.

The CDR3: CASTLGRKTDTQYF. The CDR3 coding sequence is TGTGCCAGCACCCTGGGACGTAAGACAGATACGCAGTATTTT. This chain links TRBV2 with TRBJ2-3; tentatively, D is TRBD1 or TRBD2 (5 bases each). Germline V CDR1 and CDR2: SNHLY, FYNNEI. Trimming took 7 bases from V and 3 from J, leaving 14 bases between them. The CDR3 covers 14 residues. The whole variable domain, remainder taken from reference TRBV2 and TRBJ2-3, is EPEVTQTPSHQVTQMGQEVILRCVPISNHLYFYWYRQILGQKVEFLVSFYNNEISEKSEIFDDQFSVERPDGSNFTLKIRSTKLEDSAMYFCASTLGRKTDTQYFGPGTRLTVL.

The chain recombines TRBV20-1 with TRBJ2-7; 7 nucleotides align to TRBD2. CDR1 and CDR2 from the germline V gene are DFQATT and SNEGSKA (reference sequence). The trim removed 1 base at V and 3 bases at J, leaving 9 bases unmatched. The CDR3 consists of 15 residues. In DNA, the CDR3 is TGCAGTGCTAGAGTGAGGGGACTAAACGACTACGAGCAGTACTTC. It specifies CSARVRGLNDYEQYF.

In this sample, this clonotype turned up many times. The rearrangement links TRBV28 to TRBJ2-7, with 9 bases that match TRBD1. This CDR3 comprises 19 residues. Germline CDR1 and CDR2: MDHEN and SYDVKM. The trim removed 5 bases at V and 6 bases at J, leaving 23 bases unmatched. The CDR3 is CASSNSGLGTPGQGIEQYF. Here the CDR3 DNA reads TGTGCCAGCAGTAATTCAGGCTTGGGGACTCCGGGACAGGGAATCGAGCAGTACTTC.

In regard to this clonotype: A much larger clone is a single base away; this may be a read error. The J gene is TRBJ2-2, the V gene TRBV28; 7 positions agree with TRBD2. CDR3 length: 14 amino acids. Trimming cost V 7 bases and J 6 bases; bases outside gene matches: 8. The germline V gene encodes CDR1 MDHEN and CDR2 SYDVKM. CDR3 region: CASTSVRGAGELFF. DNA for the CDR3: TGTGCCAGCACATCGGTCCGGGGGGCCGGGGAGCTGTTTTTT.

The chain has TRBV2 and TRBJ2-1; 10 bases match TRBD2. The CDR3 extends over 14 amino acids. Germline V gene data show CDR1 as SNHLY and CDR2 as FYNNEI. After removal of 6 bases from V and 5 bases from J, the junction contained 4 bases not matched to a gene. CDR3 in DNA: TGTGCCAGCAGAAGACTAGCGGGCCACAATGAGCAGTTCTTC. Protein sequence: CASRRLAGHNEQFF.

The V gene is TRBV9, the J gene TRBJ1-2; 9 bases map to TRBD1. CDR1 SGDLS and CDR2 YYNGEE come from the germline V gene. The CDR3 runs to 15 residues. V shed 3 bases and J 7 bases; nucleotides not matched to a gene: 10. The chain's CDR3 is CASSETGGLNGGYTF. DNA of the CDR3: TGTGCCAGCAGCGAAACAGGGGGCTTAAATGGTGGCTACACCTTC.

This chain links TRBV29-1 with TRBJ2-1; D gene uncertain. This CDR3 spans 13 amino acids. Germline V lookup: CDR1 SQVTM, CDR2 ANQGSEA. V lost 5 bases and J lost 4, with 12 bases in between. The CDR3 coding sequence is TGCAGCGTTTTATTAACAGCGTACAATGAGCAGTTCTTC. Amino acids: CSVLLTAYNEQFF.

The table lists this clonotype with many counts. The chain recombines TRBV6-1 with TRBJ1-1; TRBD1 is a possible D gene (6 bases). Germline V gives CDR1 MNHNS, CDR2 SASEGT. CDR3 length: 13 amino acids. V gave up 5 bases and J gave up 3 bases, with 10 bases separating them. The DNA for the CDR3 is TGTGCCAGCAGTCAGCAGGGGTACACTGAAGCTTTCTTT. Protein: CASSQQGYTEAFF.

The chain carries TRBV28 and TRBJ2-1; D unresolved. This CDR3 has 14 residues. Trimming took 5 bases from V and 8 from J, leaving 16 bases between them. Germline CDR1 is MDHEN and CDR2 is SYDVKM. The CDR3 sequence is CASSENGRSHEQFF. DNA for the CDR3: TGTGCCAGCAGTGAGAACGGACGATCACATGAGCAGTTCTTC.

This chain uses TRBV28 with TRBJ2-2; 7 positions agree with TRBD1. J lost 5 bases, V lost 5 bases, and 11 bases had no gene match. Germline V gene data show CDR1 as MDHEN and CDR2 as SYDVKM. This CDR3 region has 16 residues. The CDR3, as DNA: TGTGCCAGCAGTCCGCCGGGACAGATAATTACCGGGGAGCTGTTTTTT. Encoded protein: CASSPPGQIITGELFF. Filled out from reference TRBV28 and TRBJ2-2, the complete variable domain reads DVKVTQSSRYLVKRTGEKVFLECVQDMDHENMFWYRQDPGLGLRLIYFSYDVKMKEKGDIPEGYSVSREKKERFSLILESASTNQTSMYLCASSPPGQIITGELFFGEGSRLTVL.

The CDR3: CSAPRAGSSYEQYF. Here the CDR3 DNA reads TGCAGTGCTCCCAGAGCGGGGAGCTCCTACGAGCAGTACTTC. The rearrangement uses TRBV20-1 and TRBJ2-7, with 7 bases lining up with TRBD2. Germline CDR1 and CDR2: DFQATT and SNEGSKA (reference sequence). Trimming at V came to 5 bases and at J to 0 bases, leaving 7 bases not matched to a gene. CDR3 length: 14 amino acids.

This chain connects TRBV7-8 to TRBJ1-5; possibly TRBD1 for D (6 bases). Germline lookup yields CDR1 SGHVS and CDR2 FQNEAQ. Trimming pared 4 bases from V and 9 bases from J, leaving 16 bases between. The CDR3 loop spans 14 amino acids. The CDR3 nucleotides read TGTGCCAGCAGCTGGGACACGGGTGACCGGCCCCAGCATTTT. As protein: CASSWDTGDRPQHF. Based on the CDR3 plus reference TRBV7-8 and TRBJ1-5, the full variable domain is GAGVSQSPRYKVAKRGQDVALRCDPISGHVSLFWYQQALGQGPEFLTYFQNEAQLDKSGLPSDRFFAERPEGSVSTLKIQRTQQEDSAVYLCASSWDTGDRPQHFGDGTRLSIL.

This clonotype was recorded a few times. The chain recombines TRBV11-2 with TRBJ2-1; D not resolved. The V gene's germline CDR1 is SGHAT and CDR2 FQNNGV. Trimming left V 5 bases short and J 6 bases short, with 14 bases between. The CDR3 sequence is 14 residues long. CDR3 sequence reads: CASSRTSRSNEQFF. CDR3 nucleotides: TGTGCCAGCAGCCGTACGTCTAGGAGCAATGAGCAGTTCTTC. Supplemented by reference TRBV11-2 and TRBJ2-1, the full variable domain reads EAGVAQSPRYKIIEKRQSVAFWCNPISGHATLYWYQQILGQGPKLLIQFQNNGVVDDSQLPKDRFSAERLKGVDSTLKIQPAKLEDSAVYLCASSRTSRSNEQFFGPGTRLTVL.

The chain combines TRBV7-9 with TRBJ2-5; D perhaps matches TRBD2 (6 bases). CDR1 and CDR2 from the germline V gene are SEHNR and FQNEAQ (reference sequence). This CDR3 comprises 15 residues. The V gene lost 10 bases and the J gene lost 5 bases, with 23 bases spanning the gap. The CDR3: CATPPVEGSMETQYF. CDR3 coding DNA: TGTGCCACCCCCCCCGTGGAGGGAAGTATGGAGACCCAGTACTTC.

The sample holds many counts of this clonotype. The chain combines TRBV28 with TRBJ1-1; 8 bases fit TRBD1. V dropped 4 bases and J dropped 1; count of bases not matched to a gene: 8. CDR3 size: 16 residues. Germline loops: CDR1 MDHEN, CDR2 SYDVKM. This CDR3 reads CASSSTRGQGNTEAFF. Written as DNA, the CDR3 is TGTGCCAGCAGTTCAACCCGCGGACAGGGGAACACTGAAGCTTTCTTT.

Turning to this clonotype: This may be a read error, as it is one base from a much larger clone. The chain is built from TRBV6-2 or TRBV6-3 and TRBJ2-5; D remains ambiguous. Germline-derived CDR1 and CDR2 are MNHEY and SVGEGT. The CDR3 runs 13 residues. The CDR3 loop is CASSEQEQEAQYF. CDR3 nucleotides: TGTGCCAGCAGTGAGCAAGAACAAGAGGCCCAGTACTTC.

This clonotype was observed a few times. The chain combines TRBV4-2 with TRBJ1-2, with 9 bases identical to TRBD1. The V gene end was trimmed by 3 bases and the J gene end by 8 bases; junction bases not matched to a gene: 10. Germline loops: CDR1 LGHNA, CDR2 YNFKEQ. The CDR3 is made up of 15 amino acids. The CDR3 protein is CASSQPLQGAGGYTF. The CDR3 region has the DNA TGTGCCAGCAGCCAGCCCCTACAGGGGGCAGGGGGCTACACCTTC.

This clonotype was recorded at least ten times. The rearrangement uses TRBV6-1 and TRBJ1-4; maybe TRBD1 (5 bases). The CDR3 length is 15 residues. V lost 6 bases and J 5 bases, leaving 16 bases between the germline ends. Per the germline V gene, CDR1 is MNHNS and CDR2 is SASEGT. CDR3 sequence: CASRQMGQMNEKLFF. CDR3 DNA: TGTGCCAGCAGACAAATGGGGCAGATGAATGAAAAACTGTTTTTT.

The table lists this clonotype with many counts. This sequence joins TRBV2 and TRBJ2-5, with D perhaps matching TRBD1 or TRBD2 (5 bases each). CDR1 is SNHLY, CDR2 FYNNEI, per germline. With 6 bases removed from V and 3 bases from J, the gap between germline ends came to 17 bases. The CDR3 length is 15 residues. CDR3 amino acids: CASSGFLGGEETQYF. The CDR3 nucleotides are TGTGCCAGCAGCGGGTTTCTTGGGGGAGAAGAGACCCAGTACTTC.

There are many counts of this clonotype. The chain is built from TRBV28 and TRBJ1-5; D not resolved. Germline V lookup: CDR1 MDHEN, CDR2 SYDVKM. This CDR3 region has 13 residues. V was trimmed by 6 bases and J by 9 bases, leaving 15 bases between them. This chain's CDR3 is CASSPRQAGPQHF. Here the CDR3 DNA reads TGTGCCAGCAGCCCTAGACAAGCAGGGCCCCAGCATTTT.

This clonotype was seen many times. The chain employs TRBV28 and TRBJ1-1, with D possibly TRBD1 on 6 matching bases. The germline V gene has CDR1 MDHEN and CDR2 SYDVKM. CDR3 length: 14 residues. Between the trimmed V and J ends, which lost 5 bases and 1 base, there was a span of 11 bases. CDR3 residues: CASSPTGKNTEAFF. The CDR3 DNA reads as TGTGCCAGCAGTCCAACAGGGAAGAACACTGAAGCTTTCTTT.

The chain couples TRBV14 to TRBJ1-1, with no clear D. Germline V gene lookup returns CDR1 SGHDN and CDR2 FVKESK. V shed 6 bases and J shed 3 bases, with 8 bases lying between them. This CDR3 is built from 12 residues. The CDR3 here is CASSAQDTEAFF. The DNA for the CDR3 is TGTGCCAGCAGTGCACAAGACACTGAAGCTTTCTTT.